The 21 T cell receptor beta chains in this list originate from one sample, sequenced in a study of blood T cell repertoires in COVID-19. Only in-frame clones appear in the TCRdb table, and some are missing; sequencing was by immunoSEQ multiplex PCR. In the table there are 150,000 or so clones, 85% to 90% of which are singletons. Sequencing used peripheral blood. Source of these receptors: a man between 18 and 29 years old with acute or convalescent COVID-19.

The chain employs TRBV6-6 and TRBJ1-3; 10 bases are a match to TRBD1. The CDR3 is 14 amino acids. The V gene end was trimmed by 6 bases and the J gene end by 10 bases; junction bases not matched to a gene: 9. Germline loops: CDR1 MNHNY, CDR2 SVGAGI (reference sequence). Here the CDR3 reads CASSTGTGDRTIYF. The CDR3 DNA sequence: TGTGCCAGCAGCACCGGGACAGGGGATCGGACCATATATTTT.

The chain uses TRBV7-8 and TRBJ2-1, with 11 bases that match TRBD2. The CDR3 totals 16 residues. The junction had 5 bases not matched to a gene; V was cut back by 4 bases and J by 3 bases. Germline lookup yields CDR1 SGHVS and CDR2 FQNEAQ. CDR3 region: CASSSTSGGLYNEQFF. The CDR3 nucleotides are TGTGCCAGCAGCTCTACTAGCGGGGGACTCTACAATGAGCAGTTCTTC.

On this clone: Other DNA sequences of this sample code for an identical CDR3. The V and J genes are TRBV19 and TRBJ1-2, with D perhaps TRBD1 (5 bases). Trimming took 6 bases from V and 0 from J, leaving 11 bases between them. The germline V gene encodes CDR1 LNHDA and CDR2 SQIVND (reference sequence). The CDR3 contains 14 residues. The CDR3 region is CASSRQGANYGYTF. CDR3 DNA sequence: TGTGCCAGTAGCCGACAAGGGGCTAACTATGGCTACACCTTC. Looking up the rest from reference TRBV19 and TRBJ1-2 gives the full variable domain: DGGITQSPKYLFRKEGQNVTLSCEQNLNHDAMYWYRQDPGQGLRLIYYSQIVNDFQKGDIAEGYSVSREKKESFPLTVTSAQKNPTAFYLCASSRQGANYGYTFGSGTRLTVV.

The chain employs TRBV28 and TRBJ1-1; unclear D gene. Trimming shortened V by 5 bases and J by 1 base, and 8 bases separated the two germline ends. The V gene's germline CDR1 is MDHEN and CDR2 SYDVKM. The CDR3 consists of 13 residues. CDR3 DNA: TGTGCCAGCAGTCAAACACCGAACACTGAAGCTTTCTTT. Its protein is CASSQTPNTEAFF.

This clone appeared once. The gene calls are TRBV7-9 and TRBJ2-2; 7 bases fit TRBD1. The V gene's germline CDR1 is SEHNR and CDR2 FQNEAQ (reference sequence). V was clipped by 6 bases and J by 0 bases; unmatched bases: 4. The CDR3 runs 15 residues. The CDR3 DNA follows: TGTGCCAGCAGGACCGGGACAGCGAACACCGGGGAGCTGTTTTTT. The encoded protein is CASRTGTANTGELFF.

The rearrangement joins TRBV19 to TRBJ1-5; TRBD1 matches 9 bases. The trim removed 6 bases at V and 0 bases at J, leaving 9 bases unmatched. Looked up from germline, CDR1 is LNHDA and CDR2 is SQIVND (reference sequence). The CDR3 consists of 17 residues. CDR3 protein: CASSRDRAAYSNQPQHF. CDR3 nucleotides: TGTGCCAGTAGCCGGGACAGGGCTGCTTATAGCAATCAGCCCCAGCATTTT. Together with reference TRBV19 and TRBJ1-5, the CDR3 gives the full variable domain: DGGITQSPKYLFRKEGQNVTLSCEQNLNHDAMYWYRQDPGQGLRLIYYSQIVNDFQKGDIAEGYSVSREKKESFPLTVTSAQKNPTAFYLCASSRDRAAYSNQPQHFGDGTRLSIL.

J is TRBJ1-2 and V is TRBV6-6, with D hard to call. The CDR3 totals 15 residues. From germline, CDR1 is MNHNY and CDR2 SVGAGI (reference sequence). V was shortened by 6 bases and J by 3 bases, with 17 bases between the two germline ends. The CDR3 sequence: CASSPIGETYYGYTF. In DNA form, the CDR3 reads TGTGCCAGCAGCCCAATCGGGGAAACATACTATGGCTACACCTTC.

The chain carries TRBV28 and TRBJ1-6; TRBD1 matches 7 bases. Germline V gives CDR1 MDHEN, CDR2 SYDVKM. Trimming removed 0 bases from V and 9 bases from J; junction bases left unmatched: 2. The CDR3 consists of 14 residues. The CDR3 here is CASSLWQGGSPLHF. In DNA form, the CDR3 reads TGTGCCAGCAGTTTATGGCAGGGGGGTTCACCCCTCCACTTT.

This chain connects TRBV29-1 to TRBJ2-2; weak D call: TRBD2 (5 bases). Trimming pared 4 bases from V and 5 bases from J, leaving 11 bases between. The CDR3 runs to 13 residues. Germline values: CDR1 SQVTM, CDR2 ANQGSEA. As DNA, the CDR3 is TGCAGCGTTGGAGGACTGGGGACCGGGGAGCTGTTTTTT. Translated: CSVGGLGTGELFF.

This rearrangement joins TRBV5-3 to TRBJ2-3; D is possibly TRBD2 (6 bases). TRBV5-3 is sorted into the ORF group, with uncertain function. V dropped 6 bases and J dropped 1 base, with 21 bases sitting between them. The CDR3 spans 17 residues. The CDR3, as DNA: TGTGCCAGAATTTGGCCAAAAGGGACTGCCGGCACAGATACGCAGTATTTT. Translated: CARIWPKGTAGTDTQYF.

The chain carries TRBV28 and TRBJ2-4; no clear D. V gave up 5 bases and J gave up 7 bases, with 12 bases separating them. The CDR3 sequence is 13 residues long. CDR1 is MDHEN and CDR2 is SYDVKM in the germline V gene. CDR3 nucleotides: TGTGCCAGCAGTCCGAGAAGGCGGAACATTCAGTACTTC. Its protein product is CASSPRRRNIQYF.

This clone was counted between two and nine times. This chain connects TRBV5-4 to TRBJ2-5, with 8 bases matching TRBD2. In germline, CDR1 is SGHNT, CDR2 YYREEE (reference sequence). This CDR3 has 15 amino acids. Trimming took 4 bases from V and 1 from J; bases not matched to a gene: 6. The CDR3 sequence: CASSPTGGTQETQYF. In DNA, the CDR3 is TGTGCCAGCAGCCCGACGGGGGGGACCCAAGAGACCCAGTACTTC.

Only one count was recorded for this clone. V and J are TRBV25-1 and TRBJ1-6; TRBD1 might be the D (5 bases). Germline CDR1 reads MGHDK; CDR2 reads SYGVNS. V lost 8 bases to trimming and J lost 5 bases, with 16 bases between them. This CDR3 is 15 amino acids long. In nucleotides, the CDR3 is TGTGCCAGCCAGGTTCAAGGGGCGAATAATTCACCCCTCCACTTT. It translates to CASQVQGANNSPLHF.

The chain is built from TRBV25-1 and TRBJ1-2; 9 bases align to TRBD1. The V segment lost 3 bases and the J segment 7 bases; nucleotides outside the gene matches: 6. The germline V gene has CDR1 MGHDK and CDR2 SYGVNS. The CDR3 sequence is 14 residues long. The CDR3 DNA sequence: TGTGCCAGCAGTGAGGGACAGGGAAGGTTTGGCTACACCTTC. Translation: CASSEGQGRFGYTF.

V is TRBV30 and J is TRBJ2-3; no clear D gene. Germline assignment: CDR1 GTSNPN and CDR2 SVGIG (reference sequence). The CDR3 extends over 15 amino acids. Between the trimmed V and J ends, which lost 2 bases and 5 bases, there was a span of 17 bases. The CDR3 nucleotides are TGTGCCTGGAGTATGGGTGTTCGCCAGGTAGATACGCAGTATTTT. Encoded protein: CAWSMGVRQVDTQYF.

The rearrangement uses TRBV7-6 and TRBJ2-1; TRBD2 aligns across 9 bases. V was pared by 1 base and J by 4 bases, with 2 bases of the junction left unmatched. From germline, CDR1 is SGHVS and CDR2 FNYEAQ. This CDR3 is built from 15 residues. The CDR3, as DNA: TGTGCCAGCAGCTTAGAAGCGGGGGGATACAATGAGCAGTTCTTC. Its protein product is CASSLEAGGYNEQFF.

This clone was recorded a few times. The chain carries TRBV5-1 and TRBJ2-1; 12 bases match TRBD1. Germline values: CDR1 SGHRS, CDR2 YFSETQ. V lost 6 bases, J lost 8 bases, and 15 bases stayed unmatched. This CDR3 is built from 17 residues. CDR3 loop: CASNRDPGQGARDEQFF. The CDR3 nucleotides read TGCGCCAGCAATAGAGATCCGGGACAGGGGGCGCGGGATGAGCAGTTCTTC.

The V call is TRBV5-1, the J call TRBJ2-2, with D possibly being TRBD1 (6 bases). Per the germline V gene, CDR1 is SGHRS and CDR2 is YFSETQ. V dropped 7 bases and J dropped 4 bases, with 14 bases sitting between them. CDR3 length equals 14 residues. The CDR3 DNA follows: TGCGCCAGCGTGAAGGGGGAAAGCACCGGGGAGCTGTTTTTT. It encodes CASVKGESTGELFF. The variable domain in full, completed from reference TRBV5-1 and TRBJ2-2, reads KAGVTQTPRYLIKTRGQQVTLSCSPISGHRSVSWYQQTPGQGLQFLFEYFSETQRNKGNFPGRFSGRQFSNSRSEMNVSTLELGDSALYLCASVKGESTGELFFGEGSRLTVL.

This rearrangement joins TRBV7-8 to TRBJ2-1; 10 bases are a match to TRBD2. Germline assignment: CDR1 SGHVS and CDR2 FQNEAQ. J lost 2 bases, V lost 5 bases, and 6 bases had no gene match. This CDR3 is built from 16 residues. The CDR3 nucleotides are TGTGCCAGCAGCCGGAGCCTAGCGGGGGCCTACAATGAGCAGTTCTTC. Its protein is CASSRSLAGAYNEQFF. Based on the CDR3 plus reference TRBV7-8 and TRBJ2-1, the full variable domain is GAGVSQSPRYKVAKRGQDVALRCDPISGHVSLFWYQQALGQGPEFLTYFQNEAQLDKSGLPSDRFFAERPEGSVSTLKIQRTQQEDSAVYLCASSRSLAGAYNEQFFGPGTRLTVL.

This sequence joins TRBV30 and TRBJ1-5; D remains ambiguous. Trimming cost V 2 bases and J 1 base, with 6 bases left between them. Germline V CDR1 and CDR2: GTSNPN, SVGIG (reference sequence). The CDR3 sequence is 13 residues long. The CDR3 nucleotides are TGTGCCTGGAGTCTCGGGAGCAATCAGCCCCAGCATTTT. Translation gives CAWSLGSNQPQHF. The complete variable domain, with remaining parts taken from reference TRBV30 and TRBJ1-5, reads SQTIHQWPATLVQPVGSPLSLECTVEGTSNPNLYWYRQAAGRGLQLLFYSVGIGQISSEVPQNLSASRPQDRQFILSSKKLLLSDSGFYLCAWSLGSNQPQHFGDGTRLSIL.

This chain uses TRBV6-5 with TRBJ1-1, with 9 bases that match TRBD1. In germline, CDR1 is MNHEY, CDR2 SVGAGI. Trimming removed 6 bases from V and 8 bases from J; junction bases left unmatched: 7. The CDR3 runs to 13 residues. The CDR3 spells CASSWGQGSEAFF. The CDR3 coding sequence is TGTGCCAGCAGCTGGGGACAGGGATCGGAAGCTTTCTTT.